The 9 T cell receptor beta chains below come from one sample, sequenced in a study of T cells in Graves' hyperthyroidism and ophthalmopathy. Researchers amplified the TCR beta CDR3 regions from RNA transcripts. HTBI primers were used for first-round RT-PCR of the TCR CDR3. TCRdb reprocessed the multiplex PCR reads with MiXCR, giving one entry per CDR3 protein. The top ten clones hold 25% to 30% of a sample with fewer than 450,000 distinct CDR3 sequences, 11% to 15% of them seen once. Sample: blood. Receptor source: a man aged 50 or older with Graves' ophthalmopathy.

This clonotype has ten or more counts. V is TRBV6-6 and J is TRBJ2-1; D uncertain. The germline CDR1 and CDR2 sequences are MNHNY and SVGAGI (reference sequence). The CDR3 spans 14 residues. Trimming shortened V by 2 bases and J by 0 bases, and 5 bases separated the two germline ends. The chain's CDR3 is CASSYTGSYNEQFF. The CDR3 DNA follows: TGTGCCAGCAGTTACACGGGCTCCTACAATGAGCAGTTCTTC.

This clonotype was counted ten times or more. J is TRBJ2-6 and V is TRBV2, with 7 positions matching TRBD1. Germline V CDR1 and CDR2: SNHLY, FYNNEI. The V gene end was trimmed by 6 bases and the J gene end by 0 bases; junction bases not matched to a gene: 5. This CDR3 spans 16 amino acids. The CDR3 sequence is CASSVTGLSGANVLTF. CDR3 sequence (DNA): TGTGCCAGCAGCGTGACAGGGCTCTCTGGGGCCAACGTCCTGACTTTC.

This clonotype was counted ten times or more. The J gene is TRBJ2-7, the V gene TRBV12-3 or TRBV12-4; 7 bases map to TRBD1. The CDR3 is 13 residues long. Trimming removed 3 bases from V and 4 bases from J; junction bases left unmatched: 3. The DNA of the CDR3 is TGTGCCAGCAGTTTCGGCAGGGGGTACGAGCAGTACTTC. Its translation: CASSFGRGYEQYF.

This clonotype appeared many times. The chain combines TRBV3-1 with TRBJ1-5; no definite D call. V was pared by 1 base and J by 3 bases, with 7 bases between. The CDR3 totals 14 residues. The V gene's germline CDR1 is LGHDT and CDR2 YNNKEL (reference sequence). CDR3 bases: TGTGCCAGCAGCCAAGGGGGTAACAATCAGCCCCAGCATTTT. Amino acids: CASSQGGNNQPQHF. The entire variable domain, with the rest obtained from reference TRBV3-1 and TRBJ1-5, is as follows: DTAVSQTPKYLVTQMGNDKSIKCEQNLGHDTMYWYKQDSKKFLKIMFSYNNKELIINETVPNRFSPKSPDKAHLNLHINSLELGDSAVYFCASSQGGNNQPQHFGDGTRLSIL.

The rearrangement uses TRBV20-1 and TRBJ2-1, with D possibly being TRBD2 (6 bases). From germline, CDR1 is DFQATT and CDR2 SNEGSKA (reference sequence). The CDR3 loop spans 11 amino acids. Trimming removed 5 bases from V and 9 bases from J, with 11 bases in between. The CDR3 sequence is CSAADYPEQFF. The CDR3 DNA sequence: TGCAGTGCTGCGGACTACCCTGAGCAGTTCTTC.

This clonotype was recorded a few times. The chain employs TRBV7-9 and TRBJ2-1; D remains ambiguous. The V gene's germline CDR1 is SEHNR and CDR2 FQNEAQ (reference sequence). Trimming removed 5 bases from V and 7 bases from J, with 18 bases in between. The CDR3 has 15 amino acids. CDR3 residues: CASSQDPPRSNEQFF. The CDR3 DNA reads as TGTGCCAGCAGCCAAGATCCGCCCAGGTCAAATGAGCAGTTCTTC.

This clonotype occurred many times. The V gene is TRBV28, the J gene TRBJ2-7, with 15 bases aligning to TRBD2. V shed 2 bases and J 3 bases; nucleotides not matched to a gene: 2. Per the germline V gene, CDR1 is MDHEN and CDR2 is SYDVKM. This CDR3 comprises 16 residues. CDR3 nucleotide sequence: TGTGCCAGCAGTTTAGGACTAGCGGGAGGGCACTACGAGCAGTACTTC. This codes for CASSLGLAGGHYEQYF.

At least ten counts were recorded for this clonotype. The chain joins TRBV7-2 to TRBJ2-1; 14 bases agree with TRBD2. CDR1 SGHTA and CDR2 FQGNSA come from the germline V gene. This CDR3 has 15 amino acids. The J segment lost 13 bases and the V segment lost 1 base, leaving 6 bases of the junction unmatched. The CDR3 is CASSLGLAGGLEQFF. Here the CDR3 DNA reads TGTGCCAGCAGCTTAGGACTAGCGGGAGGGTTGGAACAGTTCTTC.

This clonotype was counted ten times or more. CDR3 protein: CSATQGDYGYTF. Here the CDR3 DNA reads TGCAGTGCAACACAGGGGGACTATGGCTACACCTTC. The V and J genes are TRBV20-1 and TRBJ1-2; TRBD1 matches at 8 bases. V gave up 6 bases and J gave up 3 bases; unmatched junction bases: 3. The CDR3 contains 12 residues. Germline lookup yields CDR1 DFQATT and CDR2 SNEGSKA (reference sequence).